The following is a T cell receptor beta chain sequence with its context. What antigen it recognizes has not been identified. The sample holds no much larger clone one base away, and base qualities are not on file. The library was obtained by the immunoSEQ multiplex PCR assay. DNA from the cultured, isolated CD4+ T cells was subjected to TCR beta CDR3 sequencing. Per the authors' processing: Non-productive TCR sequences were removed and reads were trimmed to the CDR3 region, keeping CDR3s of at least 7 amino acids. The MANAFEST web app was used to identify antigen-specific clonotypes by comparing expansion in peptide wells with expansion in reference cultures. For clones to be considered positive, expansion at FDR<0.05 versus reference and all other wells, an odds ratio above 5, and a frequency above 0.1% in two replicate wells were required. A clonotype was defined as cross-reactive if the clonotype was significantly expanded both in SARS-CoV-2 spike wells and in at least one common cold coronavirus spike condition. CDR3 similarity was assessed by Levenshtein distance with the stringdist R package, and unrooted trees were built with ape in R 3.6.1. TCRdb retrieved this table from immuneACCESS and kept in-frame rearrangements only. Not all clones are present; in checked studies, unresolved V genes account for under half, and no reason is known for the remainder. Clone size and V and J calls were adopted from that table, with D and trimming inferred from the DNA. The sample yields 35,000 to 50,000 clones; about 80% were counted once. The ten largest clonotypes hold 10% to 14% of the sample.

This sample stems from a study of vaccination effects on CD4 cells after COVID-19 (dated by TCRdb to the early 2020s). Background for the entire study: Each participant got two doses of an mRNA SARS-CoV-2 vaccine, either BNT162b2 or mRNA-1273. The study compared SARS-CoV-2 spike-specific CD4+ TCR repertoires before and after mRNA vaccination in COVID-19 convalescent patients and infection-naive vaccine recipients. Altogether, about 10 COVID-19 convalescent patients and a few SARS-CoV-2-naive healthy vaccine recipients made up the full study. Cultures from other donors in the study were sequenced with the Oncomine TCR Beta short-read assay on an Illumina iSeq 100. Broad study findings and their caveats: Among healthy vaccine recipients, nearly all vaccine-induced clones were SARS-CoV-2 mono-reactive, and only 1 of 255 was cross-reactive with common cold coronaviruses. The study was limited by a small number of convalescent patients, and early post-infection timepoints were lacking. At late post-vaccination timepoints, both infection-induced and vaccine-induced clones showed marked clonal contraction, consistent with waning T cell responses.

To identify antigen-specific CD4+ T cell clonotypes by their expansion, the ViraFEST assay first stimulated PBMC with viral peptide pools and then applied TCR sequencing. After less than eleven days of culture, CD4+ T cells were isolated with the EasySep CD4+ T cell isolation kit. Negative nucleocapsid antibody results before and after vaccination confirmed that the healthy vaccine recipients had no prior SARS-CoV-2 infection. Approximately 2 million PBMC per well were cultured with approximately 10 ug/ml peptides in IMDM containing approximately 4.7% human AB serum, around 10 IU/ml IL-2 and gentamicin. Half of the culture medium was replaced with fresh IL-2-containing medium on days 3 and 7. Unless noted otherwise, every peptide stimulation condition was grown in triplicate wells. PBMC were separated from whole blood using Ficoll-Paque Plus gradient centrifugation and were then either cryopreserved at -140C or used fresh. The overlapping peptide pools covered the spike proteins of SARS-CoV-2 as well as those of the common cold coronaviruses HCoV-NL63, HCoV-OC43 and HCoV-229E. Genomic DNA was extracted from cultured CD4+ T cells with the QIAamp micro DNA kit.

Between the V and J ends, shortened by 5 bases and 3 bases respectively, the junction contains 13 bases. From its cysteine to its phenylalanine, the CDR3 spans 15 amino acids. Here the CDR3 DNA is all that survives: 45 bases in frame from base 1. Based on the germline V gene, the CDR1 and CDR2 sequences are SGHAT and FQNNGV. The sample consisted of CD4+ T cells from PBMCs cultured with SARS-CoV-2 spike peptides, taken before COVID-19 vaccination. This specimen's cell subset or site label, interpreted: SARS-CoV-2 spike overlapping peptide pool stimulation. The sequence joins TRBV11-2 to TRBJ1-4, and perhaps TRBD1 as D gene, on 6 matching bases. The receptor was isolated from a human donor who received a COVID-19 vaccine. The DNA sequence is TGTGCCAGCAGCGCCGGGGGGCGACCTAATGAAAAACTGTTTTTT. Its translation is CASSAGGRPNEKLFF. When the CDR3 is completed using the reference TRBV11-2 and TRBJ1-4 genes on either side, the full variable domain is EAGVAQSPRYKIIEKRQSVAFWCNPISGHATLYWYQQILGQGPKLLIQFQNNGVVDDSQLPKDRFSAERLKGVDSTLKIQPAKLEDSAVYLCASSAGGRPNEKLFFGSGTQLSVL.